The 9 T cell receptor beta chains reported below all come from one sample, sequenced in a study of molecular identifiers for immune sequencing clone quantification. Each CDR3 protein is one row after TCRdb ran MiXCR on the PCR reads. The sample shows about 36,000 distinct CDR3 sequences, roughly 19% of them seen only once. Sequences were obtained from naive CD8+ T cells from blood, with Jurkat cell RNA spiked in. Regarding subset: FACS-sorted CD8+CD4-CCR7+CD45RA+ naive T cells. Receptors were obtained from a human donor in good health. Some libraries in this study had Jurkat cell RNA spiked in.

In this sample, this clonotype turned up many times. The CDR3 DNA sequence: TGTGCCAGCAGCTTAGCCCCAGCCCTGTTCTACGAGCAGTACTTC. This sequence encodes CASSLAPALFYEQYF. The chain couples TRBV7-2 to TRBJ2-7; no clear D gene. The CDR3 length is 15 residues. Deletions cut 0 bases from V and 3 bases from J, with 12 bases between. CDR1 SGHTA and CDR2 FQGNSA come from the germline V gene.

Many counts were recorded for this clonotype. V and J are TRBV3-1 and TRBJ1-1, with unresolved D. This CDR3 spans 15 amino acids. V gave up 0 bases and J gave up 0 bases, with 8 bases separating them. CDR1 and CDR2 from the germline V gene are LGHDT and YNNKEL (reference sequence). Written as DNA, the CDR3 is TGTGCCAGCAGCCAAGATCTACCGTTGAACACTGAAGCTTTCTTT. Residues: CASSQDLPLNTEAFF.

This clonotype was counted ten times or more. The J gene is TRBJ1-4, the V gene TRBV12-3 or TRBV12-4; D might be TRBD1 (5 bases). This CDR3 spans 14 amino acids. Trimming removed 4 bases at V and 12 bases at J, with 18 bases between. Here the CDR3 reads CASSSHRPGEELFF. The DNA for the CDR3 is TGTGCCAGCAGTTCCCACAGGCCGGGGGAGGAACTGTTTTTT.

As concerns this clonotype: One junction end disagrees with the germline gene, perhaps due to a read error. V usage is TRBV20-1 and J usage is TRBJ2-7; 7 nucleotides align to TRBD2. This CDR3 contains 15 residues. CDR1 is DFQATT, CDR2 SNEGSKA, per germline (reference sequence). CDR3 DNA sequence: TGCGGTGCTAGAGATCTGGGGCTAGCGGCCTACGAGCAGTACTTC. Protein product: CGARDLGLAAYEQYF.

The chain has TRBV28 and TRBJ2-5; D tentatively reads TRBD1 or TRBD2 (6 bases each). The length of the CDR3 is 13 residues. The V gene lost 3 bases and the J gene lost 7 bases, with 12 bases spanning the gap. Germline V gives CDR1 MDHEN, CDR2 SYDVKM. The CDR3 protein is CASSFWGRGTQYF. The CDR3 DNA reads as TGTGCCAGCAGTTTCTGGGGGCGGGGGACCCAGTACTTC.

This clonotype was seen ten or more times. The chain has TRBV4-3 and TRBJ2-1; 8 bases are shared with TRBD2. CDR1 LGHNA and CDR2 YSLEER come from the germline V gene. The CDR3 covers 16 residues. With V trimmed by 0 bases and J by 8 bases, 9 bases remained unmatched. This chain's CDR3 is CASSQDRSGGPHEQFF. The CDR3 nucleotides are TGCGCCAGCAGCCAAGATAGGTCGGGGGGGCCGCATGAGCAGTTCTTC.

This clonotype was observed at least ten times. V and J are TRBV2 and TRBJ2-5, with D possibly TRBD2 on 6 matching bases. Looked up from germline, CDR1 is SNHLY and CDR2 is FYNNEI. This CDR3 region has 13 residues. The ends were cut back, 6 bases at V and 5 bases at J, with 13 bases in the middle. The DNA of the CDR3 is TGTGCCAGCAGCGCCGGGACTGGGGAGACCCAGTACTTC. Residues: CASSAGTGETQYF.

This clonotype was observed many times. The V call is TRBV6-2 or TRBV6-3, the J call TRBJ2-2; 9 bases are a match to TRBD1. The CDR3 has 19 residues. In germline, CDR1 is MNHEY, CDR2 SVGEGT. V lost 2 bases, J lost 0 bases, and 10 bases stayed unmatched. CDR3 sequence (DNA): TGTGCCAGCAGTTACCGGGACAGGGTATGGCGGACGAACACCGGGGAGCTGTTTTTT. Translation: CASSYRDRVWRTNTGELFF.

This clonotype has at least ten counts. The CDR3 reads CASNPEGTDTEAFF. As DNA, the CDR3 is TGTGCCAGCAACCCTGAAGGGACGGACACTGAAGCTTTCTTT. The chain is built from TRBV5-4 and TRBJ1-1; TRBD1 might be the D (5 bases). The V gene's germline CDR1 is SGHNT and CDR2 YYREEE (reference sequence). This CDR3 spans 14 amino acids. V shed 6 bases and J shed 3 bases, with 15 bases lying between them.